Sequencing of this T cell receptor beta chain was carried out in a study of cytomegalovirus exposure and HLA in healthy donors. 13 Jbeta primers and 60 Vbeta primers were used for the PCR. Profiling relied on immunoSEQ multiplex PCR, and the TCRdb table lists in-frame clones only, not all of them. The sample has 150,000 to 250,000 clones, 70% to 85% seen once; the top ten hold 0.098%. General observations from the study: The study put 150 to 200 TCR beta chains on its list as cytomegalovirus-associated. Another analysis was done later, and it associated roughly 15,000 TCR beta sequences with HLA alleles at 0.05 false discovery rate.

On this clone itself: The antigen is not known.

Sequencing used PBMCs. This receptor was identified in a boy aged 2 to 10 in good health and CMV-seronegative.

CDR3 amino acids: CAISSFRGGDSGYTF. The DNA for the CDR3 is TGTGCCATCAGCTCATTCCGCGGGGGGGATTCGGGCTACACCTTC. The rearrangement uses TRBV10-3 and TRBJ1-2, with D possibly being TRBD1 (5 bases). Germline V CDR1 and CDR2: ENHRY, SYGVKD. The CDR3 loop spans 15 amino acids. V lost 6 bases and J 8 bases, leaving 22 bases between the germline ends.